These 21 T cell receptor beta chains originate from one sample sequenced in a study of OX40 agonist ivuxolimab in advanced cancers. This table comes from immunoSEQ multiplex PCR, and its TCRdb copy is limited to in-frame clones, with some not included. The repertoire holds some 48,000 clones, under 90% seen once, with 20% to 25% in the top ten. The specimen was CD4+ or CD8+ T cells sorted from blood, collected in a trial of the OX40 agonist ivuxolimab. These receptors all come from an adult with an advanced solid tumor such as melanoma, head and neck, liver or kidney cancer.

The V and J genes are TRBV19 and TRBJ2-1, with TRBD1 as a possible D gene (6 bases). This CDR3 contains 15 residues. Looked up from germline, CDR1 is LNHDA and CDR2 is SQIVND (reference sequence). V was trimmed by 2 bases and J by 4 bases, leaving 12 bases between them. CDR3 region: CASSILWGQYNEQFF. The CDR3 coding sequence is TGTGCCAGTAGTATACTCTGGGGGCAGTACAATGAGCAGTTCTTC.

This rearrangement joins TRBV7-2 to TRBJ1-2; D is possibly TRBD1 (5 bases). Germline CDR1 reads SGHTA; CDR2 reads FQGNSA. The CDR3 spans 15 residues. Trimming removed 6 bases from V and 4 bases from J, with 18 bases in between. The CDR3 sequence: CASRPLGVEVYGYTF. The CDR3 DNA is TGTGCCAGCAGGCCACTGGGGGTTGAAGTCTATGGCTACACCTTC.

The rearrangement joins TRBV7-2 to TRBJ2-1; no definite D call. Germline-derived CDR1 and CDR2 are SGHTA and FQGNSA. V lost 5 bases to trimming and J lost 5 bases, with 7 bases between them. This CDR3 comprises 12 residues. The CDR3 sequence: CASSTGDNEQFF. CDR3 in DNA: TGTGCCAGCAGCACCGGCGACAATGAGCAGTTCTTC.

This clone was found once. The chain couples TRBV13 to TRBJ1-3; maybe TRBD1 (6 bases). CDR3 length equals 12 residues. CDR1 and CDR2 (germline): PRHDT, FYEKMQ (reference sequence). V lost 3 bases and J lost 8, with 8 bases in between. CDR3 region: CASSFGGDTIYF. The CDR3 nucleotides are TGTGCCAGCAGCTTCGGGGGCGACACCATATATTTT.

The chain combines TRBV6-4 with TRBJ2-3, with TRBD1 matching over 7 bases. V lost 4 bases, J lost 6 bases, and 7 bases stayed unmatched. The CDR3 loop spans 14 amino acids. Germline-derived CDR1 and CDR2 are MRHNA and SNTAGT. The CDR3 is CASSATGERDTQYF. In DNA form, the CDR3 reads TGTGCCAGCAGTGCAACAGGGGAGCGGGATACGCAGTATTTT.

The chain carries TRBV19 and TRBJ2-1; D perhaps matches TRBD1 (6 bases). Germline values: CDR1 LNHDA, CDR2 SQIVND (reference sequence). The CDR3 runs to 12 residues. Trimming removed 7 bases at V and 10 bases at J, with 14 bases between. DNA of the CDR3: TGTGCCAGTACCATAGGGGGTCGGGAGCAGTTCTTC. Its translation is CASTIGGREQFF.

The gene calls are TRBV30 and TRBJ2-7; 9 bases are shared with TRBD1. Germline lookup yields CDR1 GTSNPN and CDR2 SVGIG (reference sequence). The CDR3 is 14 amino acids. Trimming took 4 bases from V and 0 from J; bases not matched to a gene: 4. In DNA form, the CDR3 reads TGTGCCTGGATTCCGACAGGGGGCTCCTACGAGCAGTACTTC. Amino acid sequence: CAWIPTGGSYEQYF.

This clone is medium-sized by share. The rearrangement joins TRBV19 to TRBJ2-1; 10 bases are shared with TRBD2. The CDR3 consists of 17 residues. J gave up 3 bases and V 3 bases, and 8 bases lay outside the gene matches. The germline V gene has CDR1 LNHDA and CDR2 SQIVND (reference sequence). The CDR3, as DNA: TGTGCCAGTAGTATTACTAGCGGGGACCTCTACTACAATGAGCAGTTCTTC. It is translated as CASSITSGDLYYNEQFF.

The chain couples TRBV14 to TRBJ2-7, with 9 bases fitting TRBD2. Trimming removed 4 bases from V and 2 bases from J; junction bases left unmatched: 6. Germline lookup yields CDR1 SGHDN and CDR2 FVKESK. The CDR3 is made up of 15 amino acids. Here the CDR3 DNA reads TGTGCCAGCAGCCGTCTAGCGGGGAGGACCTACGAGCAGTACTTC. Translation gives CASSRLAGRTYEQYF.

The gene calls are TRBV5-1 and TRBJ2-1; D gene unclear. Germline V CDR1 and CDR2: SGHRS, YFSETQ. The V end lost 4 bases, the J end lost 7 bases, and 6 bases lay between the germline ends. The CDR3 has 11 residues. CDR3 in DNA: TGCGCCAGCAGCCTCGATAATGAGCAGTTCTTC. It specifies CASSLDNEQFF.

The V and J genes are TRBV29-1 and TRBJ2-5, with D unclear. The germline V gene encodes CDR1 SQVTM and CDR2 ANQGSEA. The CDR3 covers 10 residues. Trimming removed 4 bases at V and 1 base at J, with 1 base between. In DNA, the CDR3 is TGCAGCGTTGTCCAAGAGACCCAGTACTTC. Protein product: CSVVQETQYF. Full variable domain (rest looked up from reference TRBV29-1 and TRBJ2-5): SAVISQKPSRDICQRGTSLTIQCQVDSQVTMMFWYRQQPGQSLTLIATANQGSEATYESGFVIDKFPISRPNLTFSTLTVSNMSPEDSSIYLCSVVQETQYFGPGTRLLVL.

V usage is TRBV29-1 and J usage is TRBJ2-1; D may be TRBD1 or TRBD2 (6 bases each). Germline V gene data show CDR1 as SQVTM and CDR2 as ANQGSEA. The V gene lost 6 bases and the J gene lost 6 bases, with 18 bases spanning the gap. This CDR3 is 14 amino acids long. CDR3 bases: TGCAGCGTGGAGGGGGGTGGTTGGTTCAATGAGCAGTTCTTC. Protein sequence: CSVEGGGWFNEQFF.

This chain uses TRBV5-4 with TRBJ1-6; D uncertain. The length of the CDR3 is 17 residues. V was pared by 4 bases and J by 0 bases, with 14 bases between. The germline CDR1 and CDR2 sequences are SGHNT and YYREEE (reference sequence). CDR3 nucleotides: TGTGCCAGCAGCCCAGGACGAGAAAGCTCCTATAATTCACCCCTCCACTTT. Translated, it gives CASSPGRESSYNSPLHF.

V and J are TRBV9 and TRBJ1-3; D not resolved. CDR1 is SGDLS and CDR2 is YYNGEE in the germline V gene. This CDR3 comprises 14 residues. The ends were cut back, 3 bases at V and 0 bases at J, with 7 bases in the middle. This CDR3 is CASSAYTSGNTIYF. The CDR3 nucleotides read TGTGCCAGCAGCGCATACACCTCTGGAAACACCATATATTTT.

This clone was counted only a few times. This same CDR3 is encoded by further DNA sequences in the sample. This chain links TRBV5-4 with TRBJ2-3; 14 bases agree with TRBD2. CDR1 is SGHNT, CDR2 YYREEE, per germline (reference sequence). V was clipped by 4 bases and J by 5 bases; unmatched bases: 6. This CDR3 comprises 16 residues. The CDR3 nucleotides are TGTGCCAGCAGCCCGGGACTAGCGGGGGTAGGAGATACGCAGTATTTT. Its protein is CASSPGLAGVGDTQYF.

V gene TRBV7-9 combines with J gene TRBJ2-7; D possibly corresponds to TRBD2 (5 bases). The CDR3 has 14 residues. Germline-derived CDR1 and CDR2 are SEHNR and FQNEAQ (reference sequence). Trimming removed 4 bases from V and 5 bases from J, with 15 bases in between. The CDR3 DNA reads TGTGCCAGCAGCTCGGGGTTGATCGGCGACGAGCAGTACTTC. Protein: CASSSGLIGDEQYF.

This chain joins TRBV15 and TRBJ2-5, with 10 bases lining up with TRBD2. This CDR3 comprises 15 residues. V lost 0 bases to trimming and J lost 5 bases; unmatched junction nucleotides: 3. Looked up from germline, CDR1 is LNHNV and CDR2 is YYDKDF (reference sequence). CDR3 coding DNA: TGTGCCACCAGCAGAGAAGCGGGGGGGCACGAGACCCAGTACTTC. Translating it yields CATSREAGGHETQYF.

The chain has TRBV19 and TRBJ2-3; no clear D gene. Germline CDR1 is LNHDA and CDR2 is SQIVND (reference sequence). The CDR3 runs 12 residues. The V gene lost 8 bases and the J gene lost 4 bases, with 10 bases spanning the gap. The CDR3 spells CASALSADTQYF. CDR3 sequence (DNA): TGTGCCAGTGCCTTAAGCGCAGATACGCAGTATTTT.

This chain joins TRBV2 and TRBJ2-7, with unresolved D. The CDR3 has 11 amino acids. Trimming took 10 bases from V and 9 from J, leaving 16 bases between them. The germline V gene has CDR1 SNHLY and CDR2 FYNNEI. The CDR3 nucleotides are TGTGCCACTAAACCCCTAGAAGTGCAGTACTTC. Amino acid sequence: CATKPLEVQYF.

The V call is TRBV5-1, the J call TRBJ2-3; tentatively, D is TRBD2 (5 bases). Trimming pared 3 bases from V and 0 bases from J, leaving 8 bases between. This CDR3 spans 14 amino acids. Germline CDR1 SGHRS, CDR2 YFSETQ. The CDR3 DNA reads as TGCGCCAGCAGCTCCGAGCGGAGCACAGATACGCAGTATTTT. Its protein product is CASSSERSTDTQYF.

The rearrangement links TRBV6-5 to TRBJ2-5; tentatively, D is TRBD1 (6 bases). The CDR3 contains 12 residues. V lost 9 bases to trimming and J lost 7 bases, with 15 bases between them. Per germline, CDR1 MNHEY and CDR2 SVGAGI. The CDR3 nucleotides are TGTGCCAGTATGGGGGCCCTCTCGACCCAGTACTTC. This sequence encodes CASMGALSTQYF.